Listed below are T cell receptor beta chains from one sample, sequenced in a study of shared clonotypes between healthy human individuals. Some clones are missing from TCRdb's copy, which holds only in-frame ones; the method was immunoSEQ multiplex PCR. The data hold 2 million to 2.5 million clones, with 80% to 95% observed a single time. The sequencing sample was made of naive CD4+ T cells from PBMCs. Receptor source: a man younger than 30 in good health. Some clones in this sample may be carry-over from other donors' samples. The CDR3 runs from the conserved cysteine through the conserved F or W. Each record gives: CDR3 protein, CDR3 DNA, V gene, D gene, clone size, J gene. A D gene is named only where the DNA matches it firmly. Clone size, where shown, is once, few, many, or a class for clones that have expanded.

CASSDVGQETQYF TGTGCCAGCAGTGACGTGGGTCAAGAGACCCAGTACTTC TRBV2 NA few TRBJ2-5
CASSLSILAGAEQYF TGTGCCAGCAGCTTATCGATACTAGCGGGAGCCGAGCAGTACTTC TRBV7-8 TRBD2 NA TRBJ2-7
CASSYRDSSPKYF TGTGCCAGCAGCTACCGGGACAGCAGTCCGAAGTACTTC TRBV7-2 TRBD1 NA TRBJ2-7
CAISAWSGQGAGGYTF TGTGCCATCAGTGCCTGGTCGGGACAGGGGGCTGGTGGCTACACCTTC TRBV10-3 TRBD1 NA TRBJ1-2
CASSSGGDRYSSTDTQYF TGTGCCAGCAGCTCCGGCGGGGACAGATATTCTAGCACAGATACGCAGTATTTT TRBV11-2 NA NA TRBJ2-3
CASRAGKSAYGYTF TGTGCCAGCAGAGCCGGGAAGAGCGCCTATGGCTACACCTTC TRBV28 NA NA TRBJ1-2
CASSLNGQPSTDTQYF TGTGCCAGCAGCTTGAACGGACAGCCTAGCACAGATACGCAGTATTTT TRBV5-5 NA NA TRBJ2-3
CASSSPSGPQETQYF TGTGCCAGCAGCTCTCCTAGCGGGCCTCAAGAGACCCAGTACTTC TRBV7-2 TRBD2 NA TRBJ2-5
CASSPEGADGYTF TGTGCCAGCAGCCCCGAGGGGGCGGATGGCTACACCTTC TRBV7-9 TRBD1 NA TRBJ1-2
CASSSPKEGREQYF TGTGCCAGCAGCAGTCCCAAGGAGGGGAGGGAGCAGTACTTC TRBV5-4 NA NA TRBJ2-7
CASSLSGIWDGYTF TGTGCCAGCAGTTTATCGGGGATTTGGGATGGCTACACCTTC TRBV27 NA NA TRBJ1-2
CASSLARGTDTQYF TGTGCCAGCAGCTTAGCCAGGGGCACAGATACGCAGTATTTT TRBV13 NA NA TRBJ2-3
CASSEHPNQRGNF TGTGCCAGCAGTGAACATCCCAACCAAAGGGGGAATTTT TRBV2 NA NA TRBJ1-5